This T cell receptor (beta chain) was documented in a study of post-analysis software for immune sequencing data. About the study: The patients showed relapsing-remitting, secondary progressive and progressive-relapsing multiple sclerosis courses. Whole-study findings and limits: In patients, about 5 TRBV segments were more frequent than in controls, with TRBV5-6, TRBV5-1 and TRBV20-1 among them.

Germline CDR1 and CDR2: KGHDR and SFDVKD. This CDR3 has 16 residues. Trimming shortened V by 0 bases and J by 0 bases, and 9 bases separated the two germline ends. Every TCR beta cDNA library bore unique molecular identifiers. MiXCR, run by TCRdb on the PCR reads, gives a single entry per CDR3 protein. The table has hundreds of thousands of distinct CDR3 sequences, approximately 60% seen once. This clonotype was picked up a small number of times. Its antigen is currently unknown. This TCR derives from a girl aged 2-10 years with multiple sclerosis. The source material was blood. The chain joins TRBV24-1 to TRBJ2-3; tentatively, D is TRBD2 (5 bases). This chain's CDR3 is CATSDLGGPSTDTQYF. CDR3 nucleotides: TGTGCCACCAGTGATTTGGGCGGGCCAAGCACAGATACGCAGTATTTT.